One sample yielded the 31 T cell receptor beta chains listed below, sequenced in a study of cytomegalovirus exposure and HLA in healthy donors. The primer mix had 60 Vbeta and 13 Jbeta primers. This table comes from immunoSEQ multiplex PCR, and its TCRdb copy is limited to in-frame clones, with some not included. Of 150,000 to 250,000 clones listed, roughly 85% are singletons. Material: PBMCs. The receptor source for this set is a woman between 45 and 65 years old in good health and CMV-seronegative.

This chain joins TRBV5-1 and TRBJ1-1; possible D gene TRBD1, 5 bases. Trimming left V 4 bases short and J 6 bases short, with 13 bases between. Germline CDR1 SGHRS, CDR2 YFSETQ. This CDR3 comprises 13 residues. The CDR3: CASSPGGYSEAFF. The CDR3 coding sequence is TGCGCCAGCAGCCCGGGGGGGTACTCTGAAGCTTTCTTT.

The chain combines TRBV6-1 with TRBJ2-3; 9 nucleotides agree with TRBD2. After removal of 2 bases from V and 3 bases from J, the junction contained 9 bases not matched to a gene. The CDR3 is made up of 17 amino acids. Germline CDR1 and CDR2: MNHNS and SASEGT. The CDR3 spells CASSEPVSGSITDTQYF. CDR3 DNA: TGTGCCAGCAGTGAACCAGTTAGCGGGAGTATTACAGATACGCAGTATTTT.

The CDR3 reads CSVALSHLYEQYF. In DNA form, the CDR3 reads TGCAGCGTTGCGTTGTCACACCTCTACGAGCAGTACTTC. The gene calls are TRBV29-1 and TRBJ2-7; D remains ambiguous. The germline CDR1 and CDR2 sequences are SQVTM and ANQGSEA. The CDR3 loop spans 13 amino acids. V was pared by 4 bases and J by 3 bases, with 13 bases between.

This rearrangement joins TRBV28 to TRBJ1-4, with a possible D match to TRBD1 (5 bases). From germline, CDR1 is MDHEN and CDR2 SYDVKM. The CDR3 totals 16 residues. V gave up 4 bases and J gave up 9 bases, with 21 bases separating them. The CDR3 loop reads CASSSRVGPSFKKLFF. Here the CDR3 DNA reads TGTGCCAGCAGTTCCAGGGTGGGCCCCTCATTTAAAAAACTGTTTTTT.

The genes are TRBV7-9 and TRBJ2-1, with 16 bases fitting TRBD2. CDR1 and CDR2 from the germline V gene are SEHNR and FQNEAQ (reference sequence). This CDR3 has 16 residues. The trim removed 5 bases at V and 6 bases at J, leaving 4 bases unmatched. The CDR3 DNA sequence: TGTGCCAGCAGCGGGACTAGCGGGAGGGCCGTCAATGAGCAGTTCTTC. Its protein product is CASSGTSGRAVNEQFF.

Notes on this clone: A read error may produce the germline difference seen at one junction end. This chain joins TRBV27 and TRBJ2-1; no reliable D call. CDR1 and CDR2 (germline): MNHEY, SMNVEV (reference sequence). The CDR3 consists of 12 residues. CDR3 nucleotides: TGTGCCAGCAGTTCCCCCTACAGTGAGCAGTTCTTC. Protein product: CASSSPYSEQFF.

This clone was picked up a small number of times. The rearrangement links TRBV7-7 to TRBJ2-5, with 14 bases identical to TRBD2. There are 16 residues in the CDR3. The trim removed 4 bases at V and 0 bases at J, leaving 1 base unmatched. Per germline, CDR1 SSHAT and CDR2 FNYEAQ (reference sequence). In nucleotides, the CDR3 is TGTGCCAGCAGCTCGACTAGCGGGAGGGACCAAGAGACCCAGTACTTC. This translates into CASSSTSGRDQETQYF.

DNA of the CDR3: TGCGCCAGCAGCCAAGCGGTCGGAGACCTCTATGGCTACACCTTC. Translated: CASSQAVGDLYGYTF. The chain joins TRBV4-3 to TRBJ1-2; unclear D gene. CDR1 is LGHNA, CDR2 YSLEER, per germline. The CDR3 runs 15 residues. Deletions cut 1 base from V and 4 bases from J, with 13 bases between.

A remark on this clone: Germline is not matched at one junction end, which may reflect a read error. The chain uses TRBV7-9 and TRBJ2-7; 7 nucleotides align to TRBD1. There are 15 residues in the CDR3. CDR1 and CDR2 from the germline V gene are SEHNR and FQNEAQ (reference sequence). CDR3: CSSSLQGQVSYEQYF. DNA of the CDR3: TGTTCCAGCAGCTTACAAGGACAGGTCTCCTACGAGCAGTACTTC.

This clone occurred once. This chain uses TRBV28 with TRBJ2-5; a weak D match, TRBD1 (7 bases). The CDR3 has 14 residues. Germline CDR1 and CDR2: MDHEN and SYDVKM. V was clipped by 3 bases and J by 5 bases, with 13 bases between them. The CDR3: CASSLQGGRETQYF. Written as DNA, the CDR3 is TGTGCCAGCAGTTTGCAGGGGGGCAGGGAGACCCAGTACTTC.

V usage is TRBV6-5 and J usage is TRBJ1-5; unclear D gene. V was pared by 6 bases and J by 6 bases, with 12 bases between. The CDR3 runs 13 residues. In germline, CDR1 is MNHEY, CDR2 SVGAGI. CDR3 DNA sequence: TGTGCCAGCAGCCCTCGGGGAGGTCAGCCCCAGCATTTT. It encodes CASSPRGGQPQHF.

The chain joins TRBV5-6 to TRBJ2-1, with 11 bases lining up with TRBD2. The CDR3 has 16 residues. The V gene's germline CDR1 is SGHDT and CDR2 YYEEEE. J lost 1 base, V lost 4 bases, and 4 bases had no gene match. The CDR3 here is CASSARLAGSYNEQFF. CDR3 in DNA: TGTGCCAGCAGCGCTCGACTAGCGGGGTCCTACAATGAGCAGTTCTTC.

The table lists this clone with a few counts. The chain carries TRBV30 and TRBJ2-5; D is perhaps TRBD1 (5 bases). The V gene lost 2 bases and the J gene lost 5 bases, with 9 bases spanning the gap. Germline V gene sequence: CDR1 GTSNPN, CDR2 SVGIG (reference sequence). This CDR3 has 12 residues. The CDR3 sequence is CAWSRQLETQYF. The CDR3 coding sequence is TGTGCCTGGAGTCGACAGCTGGAGACCCAGTACTTC.

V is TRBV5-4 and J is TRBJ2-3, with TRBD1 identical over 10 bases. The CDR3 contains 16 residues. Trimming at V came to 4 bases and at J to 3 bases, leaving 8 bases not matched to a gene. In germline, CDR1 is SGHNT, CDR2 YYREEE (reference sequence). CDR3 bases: TGTGCCAGCAGCGGGGGGACAGGGGAATGGACAGATACGCAGTATTTT. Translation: CASSGGTGEWTDTQYF.

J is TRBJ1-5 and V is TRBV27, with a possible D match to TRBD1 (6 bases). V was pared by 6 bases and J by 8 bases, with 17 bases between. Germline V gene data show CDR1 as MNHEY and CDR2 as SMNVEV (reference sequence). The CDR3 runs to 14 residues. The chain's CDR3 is CASSFQGGTEPQHF. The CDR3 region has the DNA TGTGCCAGCAGCTTCCAAGGGGGTACGGAGCCCCAGCATTTT.

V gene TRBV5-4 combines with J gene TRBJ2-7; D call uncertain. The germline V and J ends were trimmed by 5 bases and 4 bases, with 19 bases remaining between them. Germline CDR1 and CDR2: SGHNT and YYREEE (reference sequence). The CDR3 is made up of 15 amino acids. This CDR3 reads CASSHAQKRHYEQYF. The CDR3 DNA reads TGTGCCAGCAGTCATGCCCAGAAAAGACATTACGAGCAGTACTTC. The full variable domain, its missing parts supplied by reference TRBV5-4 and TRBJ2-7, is ETGVTQSPTHLIKTRGQQVTLRCSSQSGHNTVSWYQQALGQGPQFIFQYYREEENGRGNFPPRFSGLQFPNYSSELNVNALELDDSALYLCASSHAQKRHYEQYFGPGTRLTVT.

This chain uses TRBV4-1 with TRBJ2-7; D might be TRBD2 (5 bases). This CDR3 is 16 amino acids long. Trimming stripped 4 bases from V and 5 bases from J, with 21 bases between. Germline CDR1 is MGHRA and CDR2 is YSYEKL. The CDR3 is CASSPIPAERSHEQYF. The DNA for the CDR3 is TGCGCCAGCAGCCCAATACCAGCGGAGAGGTCCCACGAGCAGTACTTC.

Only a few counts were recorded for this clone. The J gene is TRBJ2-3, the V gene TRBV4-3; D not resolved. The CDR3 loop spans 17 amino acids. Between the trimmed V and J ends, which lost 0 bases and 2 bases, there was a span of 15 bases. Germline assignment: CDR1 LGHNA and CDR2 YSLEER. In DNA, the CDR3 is TGCGCCAGCAGCCAAGATCTTCGCGACTCACTCACAGATACGCAGTATTTT. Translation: CASSQDLRDSLTDTQYF.

The CDR3 region is CAWSPMYRRNQPQHF. CDR3 in DNA: TGTGCCTGGAGTCCCATGTACAGGAGAAATCAGCCCCAGCATTTT. The J gene is TRBJ1-5, the V gene TRBV30, with D possibly matching TRBD1 (5 bases). In germline, CDR1 is GTSNPN, CDR2 SVGIG (reference sequence). With 2 bases removed from V and 4 bases from J, the gap between germline ends came to 15 bases. This CDR3 is 15 amino acids long.

In DNA form, the CDR3 reads TGTGCCACCAGCCGTCAGAAAATAAACTACGAGCAGTACTTC. Protein product: CATSRQKINYEQYF. The V and J genes are TRBV15 and TRBJ2-7; D not resolved. The CDR3 runs to 14 residues. Germline CDR1 is LNHNV and CDR2 is YYDKDF (reference sequence). Trimming left V 5 bases short and J 3 bases short, with 14 bases between.

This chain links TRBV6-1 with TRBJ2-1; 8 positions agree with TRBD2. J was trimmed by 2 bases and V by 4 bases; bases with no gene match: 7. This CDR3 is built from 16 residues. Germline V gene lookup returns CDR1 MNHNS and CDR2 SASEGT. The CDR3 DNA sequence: TGTGCCAGCAGTGCCTCGAGAGCGGGAGCCTACAATGAGCAGTTCTTC. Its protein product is CASSASRAGAYNEQFF.

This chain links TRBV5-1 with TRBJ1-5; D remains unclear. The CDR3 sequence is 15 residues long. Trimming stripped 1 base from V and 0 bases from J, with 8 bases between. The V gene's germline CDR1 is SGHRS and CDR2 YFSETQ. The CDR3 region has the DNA TGCGCCAGCAGCTTGTCCGGAGATAGCAATCAGCCCCAGCATTTT. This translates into CASSLSGDSNQPQHF.

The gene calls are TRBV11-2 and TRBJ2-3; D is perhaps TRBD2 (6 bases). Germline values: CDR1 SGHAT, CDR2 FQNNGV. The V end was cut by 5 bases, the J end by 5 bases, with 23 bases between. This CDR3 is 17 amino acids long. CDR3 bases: TGTGCCAGCAGCCGCCCGGCGGGGCGGCCTCCCCGAGATACGCAGTATTTT. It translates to CASSRPAGRPPRDTQYF.

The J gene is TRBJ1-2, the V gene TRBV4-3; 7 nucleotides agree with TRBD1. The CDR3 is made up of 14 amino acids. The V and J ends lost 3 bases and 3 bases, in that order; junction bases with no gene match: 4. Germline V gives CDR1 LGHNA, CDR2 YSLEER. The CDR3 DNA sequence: TGCGCCAGCAGCCATCACCAGGGGGACTATGGCTACACCTTC. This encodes CASSHHQGDYGYTF.

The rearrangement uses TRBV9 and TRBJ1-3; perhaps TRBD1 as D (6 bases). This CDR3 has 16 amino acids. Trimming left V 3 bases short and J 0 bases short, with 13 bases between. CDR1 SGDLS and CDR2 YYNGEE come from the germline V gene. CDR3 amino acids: CASSGTGFLSGNTIYF. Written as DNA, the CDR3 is TGTGCCAGCAGCGGCACAGGGTTCCTCTCTGGAAACACCATATATTTT. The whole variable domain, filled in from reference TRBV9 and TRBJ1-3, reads DSGVTQTPKHLITATGQRVTLRCSPRSGDLSVYWYQQSLDQGLQFLIQYYNGEERAKGNILERFSAQQFPDLHSELNLSSLELGDSALYFCASSGTGFLSGNTIYFGEGSWLTVV.

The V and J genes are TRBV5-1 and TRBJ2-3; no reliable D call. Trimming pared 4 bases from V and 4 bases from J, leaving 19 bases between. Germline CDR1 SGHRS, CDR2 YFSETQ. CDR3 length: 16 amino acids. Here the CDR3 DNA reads TGCGCCAGCAGCGGAAGACAAGGTTCAGAAGCAGATACGCAGTATTTT. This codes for CASSGRQGSEADTQYF. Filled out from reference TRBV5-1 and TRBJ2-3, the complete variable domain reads KAGVTQTPRYLIKTRGQQVTLSCSPISGHRSVSWYQQTPGQGLQFLFEYFSETQRNKGNFPGRFSGRQFSNSRSEMNVSTLELGDSALYLCASSGRQGSEADTQYFGPGTRLTVL.

CDR3 loop: CASSPALDSGNGEQYF. The CDR3 DNA reads TGTGCCAGCAGCCCAGCCCTTGATAGCGGGAACGGCGAGCAGTACTTC. J is TRBJ2-7 and V is TRBV7-6, with 8 bases lining up with TRBD2. CDR1 and CDR2 (germline): SGHVS, FNYEAQ. This CDR3 spans 16 amino acids. The trim removed 5 bases at V and 6 bases at J, leaving 15 bases unmatched.

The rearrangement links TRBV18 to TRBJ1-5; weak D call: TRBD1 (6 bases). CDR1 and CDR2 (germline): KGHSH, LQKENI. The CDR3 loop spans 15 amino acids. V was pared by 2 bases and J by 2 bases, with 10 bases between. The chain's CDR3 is CASSPGGAGNQPQHF. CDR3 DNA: TGTGCCAGCTCACCAGGGGGCGCTGGCAATCAGCCCCAGCATTTT. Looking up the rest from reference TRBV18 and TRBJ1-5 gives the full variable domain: NAGVMQNPRHLVRRRGQEARLRCSPMKGHSHVYWYRQLPEEGLKFMVYLQKENIIDESGMPKERFSAEFPKEGPSILRIQQVVRGDSAAYFCASSPGGAGNQPQHFGDGTRLSIL.

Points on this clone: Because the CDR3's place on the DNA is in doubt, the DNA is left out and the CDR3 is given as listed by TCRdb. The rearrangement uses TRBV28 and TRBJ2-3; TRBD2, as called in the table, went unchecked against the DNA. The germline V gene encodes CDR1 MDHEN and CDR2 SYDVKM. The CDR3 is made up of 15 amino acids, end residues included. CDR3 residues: CASSSSGTSTDTQYF.

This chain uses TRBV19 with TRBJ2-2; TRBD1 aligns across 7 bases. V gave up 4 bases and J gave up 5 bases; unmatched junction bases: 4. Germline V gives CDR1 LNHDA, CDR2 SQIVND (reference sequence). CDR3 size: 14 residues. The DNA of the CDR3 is TGTGCCAGTAGTACCTACAGGGGAACCGGGGAGCTGTTTTTT. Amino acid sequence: CASSTYRGTGELFF.

The CDR3 bases are TGCGCCAGCAGCCACGGACTAGCGGGAGGTTCCTACGAGCAGTACTTC. Translation: CASSHGLAGGSYEQYF. The chain links TRBV4-3 to TRBJ2-7, with 14 bases matching TRBD2. Unmatched junction bases numbered 2, after V lost 3 bases and J lost 1 base. CDR1 LGHNA and CDR2 YSLEER come from the germline V gene. CDR3 length: 16 amino acids.